Sequencing of this T cell receptor beta chain was carried out in a study of a mutant IDH1 vaccine in newly diagnosed glioma. Study-wide context: Among treated patients, around 62% were male and about 40% female, and mean age was 40.4 years. The earlier regimen, radiotherapy, temozolomide, or both, was most often both.

From germline, CDR1 is SGHNT and CDR2 YYREEE (reference sequence). CDR3 length: 14 residues. After removal of 4 bases from V and 3 bases from J, the junction contained 4 bases not matched to a gene. Clones were read by immunoSEQ multiplex PCR, and TCRdb kept only the in-frame ones, dropping some. The data hold about 94,000 clones, with under 90% observed a single time. The time point denotes: week 47, end of study. One vaccine dose held 300 ug of mutant IDH1 20-mer peptide and came with topical imiquimod. In every donor, the tumor was a new WHO grade 3 or 4 IDH1-mutant, ATRX-lost astrocytoma. Turning to this clone: The antigen is not known.

This sequence was found in a woman in her 50s with glioma. The V gene is TRBV5-4, the J gene TRBJ2-3, with TRBD2 matching over 8 bases. This sample comprised PBMCs, obtained from a glioma patient whose treatment included an IDH1 peptide vaccine. CDR3 bases: TGTGCCAGCAGCCGAAGCGGGAGTACAGATACGCAGTATTTT. Protein: CASSRSGSTDTQYF.